This TCR beta chain was observed in a study of blood T cells in healthy people across ages. After removal of 5 bases from V and 14 bases from J, the junction contained 13 bases not matched to a gene. This CDR3 contains 13 residues. CDR1 and CDR2 (germline): SGHRS, YFSETQ. Caucasian, healthy and from Russia, the donors were aged between roughly 6 and 95. This clonotype was seen a few times. A J-beta primer mix and a sample-barcoded 5' primer were used in a second PCR of about 6 to 12 cycles. From the 5' RACE reads, TCRdb called clonotypes with MiXCR, one entry per CDR3 protein. The sample has 1.4 million to 1.5 million distinct CDR3 sequences; roughly 40% are singletons.

This receptor was taken from a woman between 18 and 29 years old in good health. Sequenced sample: blood. The chain uses TRBV5-1 and TRBJ2-1, with 7 bases fitting TRBD1. CDR3 nucleotides: TGCGCCAGCAGTCAGAATAGTACAGGGGACGAGTTCTTC. Protein product: CASSQNSTGDEFF.